This T cell receptor beta chain came from a study of cytomegalovirus exposure and HLA in healthy donors. Researchers ran the PCR with 60 Vbeta and 13 Jbeta primers. Sequencing used immunoSEQ multiplex PCR; TCRdb keeps in-frame clones, though not all of them. Among more than 50,000 clones listed, 55% to 85% were seen once. Trimming pared 0 bases from V and 4 bases from J, leaving 13 bases between. Germline V lookup: CDR1 MNHNS, CDR2 SASEGT. CDR3 length: 15 residues. Study conclusions and caveats: HLA allele associations emerged for roughly 17,000 TCR beta sequences in a later analysis, at 0.05 false discovery rate.

With regard to this clone: The antigen is not known.

This clonotype was sampled from a man between 35 and 55 years old in good health and CMV-seropositive. The rearrangement uses TRBV6-1 and TRBJ2-7, with D possibly being TRBD1 (5 bases). The sequencing sample was made of PBMCs. As DNA, the CDR3 is TGTGCCAGCAGTGAAGCGGGGCTGGCCCCGTACGAGCAGTACTTC. Protein: CASSEAGLAPYEQYF.